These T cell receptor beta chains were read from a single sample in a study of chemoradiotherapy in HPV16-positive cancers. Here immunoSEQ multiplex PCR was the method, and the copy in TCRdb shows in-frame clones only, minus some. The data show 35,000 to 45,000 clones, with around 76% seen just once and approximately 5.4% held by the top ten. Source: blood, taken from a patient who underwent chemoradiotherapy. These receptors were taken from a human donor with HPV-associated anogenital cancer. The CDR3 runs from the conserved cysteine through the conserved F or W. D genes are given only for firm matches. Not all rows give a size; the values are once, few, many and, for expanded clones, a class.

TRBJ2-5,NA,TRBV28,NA,TGTGCCAGCAGCTGGGCGTCTGAAGAGACCCAGTACTTC,CASSWASEETQYF
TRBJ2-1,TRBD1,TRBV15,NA,TGTGCCACCGGTCGGGGACAGGCCTACAATGAGCAGTTCTTC,CATGRGQAYNEQFF
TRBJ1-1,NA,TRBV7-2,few,TGTGCCAGCAGCCTCGGCCGGGGGAACACTGAAGCTTTCTTT,CASSLGRGNTEAFF
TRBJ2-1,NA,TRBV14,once,TGTGCCAGCAGCCAAGATCGGCCGGGGGAGTACAATGAGCAGTTCTTC,CASSQDRPGEYNEQFF
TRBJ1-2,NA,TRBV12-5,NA,TGTGCTAGTGGCAGGCTGGAGATCGGCTATGGCTACACCTTC,CASGRLEIGYGYTF
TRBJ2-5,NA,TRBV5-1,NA,TGCGCCAGTAGGACAGGGAGGGATAAAGAGACCCAGTACTTC,CASRTGRDKETQYF
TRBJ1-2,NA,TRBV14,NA,TGTGCCAGCAGCCCCTCGTGGAGGGAGAAGGATGGCTACACCTTC,CASSPSWREKDGYTF
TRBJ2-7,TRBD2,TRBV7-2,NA,TGTGCCAGCAGCCGGAAGCGGGGGGCTGAGGTACGCGAGCAGTACTTC,CASSRKRGAEVREQYF
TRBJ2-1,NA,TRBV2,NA,TGTGCCAGCAGTGAAAGCCGGGGCCGTGAGCAGTTCTTC,CASSESRGREQFF
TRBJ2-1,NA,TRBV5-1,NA,TGCGCCAGCAGCTTGGCAGGGGTTTTACTAGGGAATGAGCAGTTCTTC,CASSLAGVLLGNEQFF
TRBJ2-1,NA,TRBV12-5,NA,TGTGCTAGTGGTTTGGACAATGAGCAGTTCTTC,CASGLDNEQFF
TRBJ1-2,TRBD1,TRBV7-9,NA,TGTGCCAGCAGCTTTTGGCGGACAGGACCTTCCTCTAACTATGGCTACACCTTC,CASSFWRTGPSSNYGYTF
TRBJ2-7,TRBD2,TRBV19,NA,TGTGCCAGTAGTATTATCGGCGGGGGCTACGAGCAGTACTTC,CASSIIGGGYEQYF
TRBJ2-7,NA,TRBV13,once,TGTGCCAGCAGCTTAGAGGGGGAGGACTACGAGCAGTACTTC,CASSLEGEDYEQYF
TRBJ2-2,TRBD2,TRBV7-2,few,TGTGCCAGCAGCTTAGGGATTAGCGGGGGCAACACCGGGGAGCTGTTTTTT,CASSLGISGGNTGELFF
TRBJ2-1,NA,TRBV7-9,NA,TGTGCCAGCAGCTCCCCCAGGAGGTATGAGCAGTTCTTC,CASSSPRRYEQFF
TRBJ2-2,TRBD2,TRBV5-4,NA,TGTGCCAGCAGCCCGGGACTAGCAACCGGGGAGCTGTTTTTT,CASSPGLATGELFF
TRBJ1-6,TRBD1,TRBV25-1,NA,TGTGCCAGCAGCGACAGGGAACGTTCACCCCTCCACTTT,CASSDRERSPLHF
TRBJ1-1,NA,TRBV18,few,TGTGCCAGCTCCCCACAACCGAACGAAGCTTTCTTT,CASSPQPNEAFF
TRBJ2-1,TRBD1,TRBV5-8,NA,TGTGCCAGCAGCCGAGGGGGCGGCAGGAGCTACAATGAGCAGTTCTTC,CASSRGGGRSYNEQFF
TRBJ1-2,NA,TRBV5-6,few,TGTGCCAGCAGCTTTGTGGGGGGCTACACCTTC,CASSFVGGYTF
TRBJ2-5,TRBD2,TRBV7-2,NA,TGTGCCAGCAGCTCGGGGGGGACCCAGTACTTC,CASSSGGTQYF
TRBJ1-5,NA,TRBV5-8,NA,TGTGCCAGCCAAGGAGGTTTCAGGACGAGCAATCAGCCCCAGCATTTT,CASQGGFRTSNQPQHF
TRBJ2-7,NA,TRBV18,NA,TGTGCCAGCTCACCAACGCTCCTGGGCAACCTCTACGAGCAGTACTTC,CASSPTLLGNLYEQYF
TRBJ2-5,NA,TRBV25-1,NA,TGTGCCAGCAGTGAATCTCCTAGGTGGGAGACCCAGTACTTC,CASSESPRWETQYF
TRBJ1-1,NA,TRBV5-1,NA,TGCGCCAGCAGACCCGGACTGACGAACACTGAAGCTTTCTTT,CASRPGLTNTEAFF
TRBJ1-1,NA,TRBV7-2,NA,TGTGCCAGCAGCCCTAGGGGGGGCGGCACTGAAGCTTTCTTT,CASSPRGGGTEAFF
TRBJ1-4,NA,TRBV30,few,TGTGCGGCCCAGGGGAGGGATGAAAAACTGTTTTTT,CAAQGRDEKLFF
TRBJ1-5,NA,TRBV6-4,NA,TGTGCCAGCAGTTACACAATCAAGGAGGGTCCTTTCAATCAGCCCCAGCATTTT,CASSYTIKEGPFNQPQHF
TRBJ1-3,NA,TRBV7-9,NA,TGTGCCACACCGGGACCTGGAAACACCATATATTTT,CATPGPGNTIYF
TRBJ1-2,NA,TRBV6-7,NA,TGTGCCAGCAGCCCCATCGTAGGTGGCTACACCTTC,CASSPIVGGYTF
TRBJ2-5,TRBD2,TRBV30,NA,TGTGCCTGGAGTCTCAGCGGGGGCGGTCTGGAGACCCAGTACTTC,CAWSLSGGGLETQYF
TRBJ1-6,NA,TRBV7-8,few,TGTGCCAGCAGCTTAGGCCGCGAATCACCCCTCCACTTT,CASSLGRESPLHF
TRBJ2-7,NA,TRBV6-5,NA,TGTGCCAGCAGTTCGCCAGGTTCCTACGAGCAGTACTTC,CASSSPGSYEQYF
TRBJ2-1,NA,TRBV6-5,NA,TGTGCCAGCAGTTACTCGGGGGGTGAGCAGTTCTTC,CASSYSGGEQFF
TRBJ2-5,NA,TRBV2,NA,TGTGCCAGCAGGCAGGACATGGGTTCGTGGACCCAGTACTTC,CASRQDMGSWTQYF
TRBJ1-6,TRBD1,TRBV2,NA,TGTGCCGACCGGGACAGGCCCTATAATTCACCCCTCCACTTT,CADRDRPYNSPLHF
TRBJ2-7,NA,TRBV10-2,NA,TGCGCCAGCCTGGACTGGGATACCTACGAGCAGTACTTC,CASLDWDTYEQYF
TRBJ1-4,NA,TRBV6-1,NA,TGTGCCAGCAGGGGGTACGGGCGGGATGAAAAACTGTTTTTT,CASRGYGRDEKLFF
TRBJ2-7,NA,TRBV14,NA,TGTGCCAGCAGCTCTCCGTTATGGGCATACGAGCAGTACTTC,CASSSPLWAYEQYF
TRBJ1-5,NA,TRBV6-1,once,TGTGCCAGCAGTGATGCGGACGGACCCAATCAGCCCCAGCATTTT,CASSDADGPNQPQHF